This T cell receptor beta chain was recovered during a study of T-cell reconstitution after alpha-beta-depleted transplantation in children. V lost 6 bases, J lost 4 bases, and 7 bases stayed unmatched. This CDR3 spans 14 amino acids. Germline V gene sequence: CDR1 DFQATT, CDR2 SNEGSKA (reference sequence). Researchers prepared the TCRbeta library using unique molecular identifiers, the study reports. A single record per CDR3 protein comes from TCRdb applying MiXCR to the PCR reads. The sample contains about 200,000 distinct CDR3 sequences, 6.3% of which appear only once. Findings and limits, study-wide: Diversity and T-cell counts at one year after transplant derived mostly from new T cells. Some patients' high day-60 TCRbeta diversity was attributed to recipient cells surviving conditioning. Expanded clones from the graft, numbering several hundred, reportedly supplied alpha-beta T cells about two months after transplant.

The sample holds many counts of this clonotype. Its antigen remains unidentified. The receptor was derived from a girl under three years old with combined immunodeficiency, due to receive a stem cell transplant. V is TRBV20-1 and J is TRBJ2-5; 11 bases line up with TRBD2. The specimen was PBMCs, collected before TCRalphabeta/CD19-depleted stem cell transplant. The CDR3 DNA reads TGCAGTGCGCGAACTAGCGGGGGTCGAGAGACCCAGTACTTC. It encodes CSARTSGGRETQYF.